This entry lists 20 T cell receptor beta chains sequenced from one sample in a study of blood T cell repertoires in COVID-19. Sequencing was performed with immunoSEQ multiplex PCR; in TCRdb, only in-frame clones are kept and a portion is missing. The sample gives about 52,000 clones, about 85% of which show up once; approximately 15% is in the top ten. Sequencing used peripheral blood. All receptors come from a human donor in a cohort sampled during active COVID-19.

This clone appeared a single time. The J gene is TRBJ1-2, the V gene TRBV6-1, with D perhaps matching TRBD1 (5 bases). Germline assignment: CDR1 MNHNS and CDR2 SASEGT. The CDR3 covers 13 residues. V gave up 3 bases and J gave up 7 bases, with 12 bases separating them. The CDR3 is CASSEREGIGYTF. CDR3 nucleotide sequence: TGTGCCAGCAGTGAGAGGGAGGGGATTGGCTACACCTTC.

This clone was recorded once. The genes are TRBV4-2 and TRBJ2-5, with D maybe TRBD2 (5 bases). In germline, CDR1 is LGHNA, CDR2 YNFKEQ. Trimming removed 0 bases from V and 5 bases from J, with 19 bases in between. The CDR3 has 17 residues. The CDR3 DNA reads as TGTGCCAGCAGCCAAGATTCTGGCGGGTGGATTACCGAGACCCAGTACTTC. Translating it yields CASSQDSGGWITETQYF.

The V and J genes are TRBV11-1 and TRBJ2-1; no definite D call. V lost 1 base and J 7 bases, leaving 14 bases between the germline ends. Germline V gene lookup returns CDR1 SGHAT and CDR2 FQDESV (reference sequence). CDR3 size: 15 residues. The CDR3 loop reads CASSLDGKIGNEQFF. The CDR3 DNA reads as TGTGCCAGCAGCTTAGATGGCAAAATCGGGAATGAGCAGTTCTTC.

CDR3 amino acids: CSVATTGGYNEQFF. As DNA, the CDR3 is TGCAGCGTCGCAACGACAGGGGGCTACAATGAGCAGTTCTTC. V and J are TRBV29-1 and TRBJ2-1; 9 bases line up with TRBD1. V was clipped by 6 bases and J by 3 bases; unmatched bases: 6. CDR3 length: 14 residues. Per the germline V gene, CDR1 is SQVTM and CDR2 is ANQGSEA.

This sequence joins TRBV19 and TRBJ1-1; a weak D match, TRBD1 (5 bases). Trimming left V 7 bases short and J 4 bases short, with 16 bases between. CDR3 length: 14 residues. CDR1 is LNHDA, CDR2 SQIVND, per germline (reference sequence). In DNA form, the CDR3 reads TGTGCCAGTACCCTAGGGGCGTGGAGCACTGAAGCTTTCTTT. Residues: CASTLGAWSTEAFF.

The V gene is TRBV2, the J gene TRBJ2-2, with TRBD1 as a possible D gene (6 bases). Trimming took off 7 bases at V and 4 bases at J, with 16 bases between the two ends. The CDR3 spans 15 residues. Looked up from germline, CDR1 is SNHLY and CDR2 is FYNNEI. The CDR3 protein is CASTLQGPGTGELFF. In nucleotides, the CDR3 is TGTGCCAGCACGCTTCAGGGGCCGGGCACCGGGGAGCTGTTTTTT.

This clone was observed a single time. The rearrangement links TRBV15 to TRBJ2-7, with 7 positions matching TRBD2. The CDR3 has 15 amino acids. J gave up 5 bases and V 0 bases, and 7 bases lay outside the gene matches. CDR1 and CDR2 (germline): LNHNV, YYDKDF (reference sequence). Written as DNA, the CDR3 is TGTGCCACCAGCAGAGATCTCGCGGGAGTGAACGAGCAGTACTTC. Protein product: CATSRDLAGVNEQYF.

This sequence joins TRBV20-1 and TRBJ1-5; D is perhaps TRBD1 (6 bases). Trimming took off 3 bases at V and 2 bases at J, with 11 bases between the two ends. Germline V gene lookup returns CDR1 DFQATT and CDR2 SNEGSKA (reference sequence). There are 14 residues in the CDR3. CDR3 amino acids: CSASAGDGNQPQHF. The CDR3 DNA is TGCAGTGCTAGTGCAGGGGATGGCAATCAGCCCCAGCATTTT.

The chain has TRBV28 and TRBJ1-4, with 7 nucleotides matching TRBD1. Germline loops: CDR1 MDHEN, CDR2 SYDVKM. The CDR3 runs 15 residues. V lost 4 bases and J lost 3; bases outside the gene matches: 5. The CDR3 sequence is CASSSSTGSNEKLFF. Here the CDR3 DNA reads TGTGCCAGCAGTTCGTCGACAGGGTCTAATGAAAAACTGTTTTTT. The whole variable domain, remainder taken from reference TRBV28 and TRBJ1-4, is DVKVTQSSRYLVKRTGEKVFLECVQDMDHENMFWYRQDPGLGLRLIYFSYDVKMKEKGDIPEGYSVSREKKERFSLILESASTNQTSMYLCASSSSTGSNEKLFFGSGTQLSVL.

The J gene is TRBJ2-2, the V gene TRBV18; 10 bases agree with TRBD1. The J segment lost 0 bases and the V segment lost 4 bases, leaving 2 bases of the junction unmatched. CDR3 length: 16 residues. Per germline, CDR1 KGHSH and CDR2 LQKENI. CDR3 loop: CASSLGQGANTGELFF. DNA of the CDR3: TGTGCCAGCTCACTAGGACAGGGGGCGAACACCGGGGAGCTGTTTTTT.

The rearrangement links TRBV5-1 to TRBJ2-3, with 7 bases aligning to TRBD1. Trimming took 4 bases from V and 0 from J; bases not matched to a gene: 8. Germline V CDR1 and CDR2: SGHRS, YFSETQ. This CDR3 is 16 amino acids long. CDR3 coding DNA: TGCGCCAGCAGCACCTCGACAGGGTCTAGCACAGATACGCAGTATTTT. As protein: CASSTSTGSSTDTQYF.

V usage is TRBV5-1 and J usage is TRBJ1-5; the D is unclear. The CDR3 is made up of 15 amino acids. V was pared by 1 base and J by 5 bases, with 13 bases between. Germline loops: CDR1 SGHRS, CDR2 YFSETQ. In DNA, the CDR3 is TGCGCCAGCAGCTTGTCGGGATTTAAGGATCAGCCCCAGCATTTT. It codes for CASSLSGFKDQPQHF.

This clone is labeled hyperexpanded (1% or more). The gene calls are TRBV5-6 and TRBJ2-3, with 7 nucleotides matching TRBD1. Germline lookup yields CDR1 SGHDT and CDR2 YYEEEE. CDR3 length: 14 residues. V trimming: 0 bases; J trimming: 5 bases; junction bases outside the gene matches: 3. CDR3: CASSLDRTGDTQYF. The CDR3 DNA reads TGTGCCAGCAGCTTGGACAGGACAGGAGATACGCAGTATTTT. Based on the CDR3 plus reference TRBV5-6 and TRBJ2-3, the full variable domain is DAGVTQSPTHLIKTRGQQVTLRCSPKSGHDTVSWYQQALGQGPQFIFQYYEEEERQRGNFPDRFSGHQFPNYSSELNVNALLLGDSALYLCASSLDRTGDTQYFGPGTRLTVL.

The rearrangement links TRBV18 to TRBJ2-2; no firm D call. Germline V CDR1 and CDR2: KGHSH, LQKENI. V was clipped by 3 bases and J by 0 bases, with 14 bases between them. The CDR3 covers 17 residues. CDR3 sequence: CASSPRPLQPNTGELFF. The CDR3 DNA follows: TGTGCCAGCTCACCTAGGCCGCTACAGCCGAACACCGGGGAGCTGTTTTTT.

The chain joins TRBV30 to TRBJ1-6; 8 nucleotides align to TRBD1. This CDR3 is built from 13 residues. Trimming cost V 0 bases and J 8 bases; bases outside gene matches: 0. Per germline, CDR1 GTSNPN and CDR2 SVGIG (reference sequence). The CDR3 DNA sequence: TGTGCCTGGAGTGTACAGGGGGATTCACCCCTCCACTTT. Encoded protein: CAWSVQGDSPLHF. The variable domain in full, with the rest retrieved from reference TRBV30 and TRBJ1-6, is SQTIHQWPATLVQPVGSPLSLECTVEGTSNPNLYWYRQAAGRGLQLLFYSVGIGQISSEVPQNLSASRPQDRQFILSSKKLLLSDSGFYLCAWSVQGDSPLHFGNGTRLTVT.

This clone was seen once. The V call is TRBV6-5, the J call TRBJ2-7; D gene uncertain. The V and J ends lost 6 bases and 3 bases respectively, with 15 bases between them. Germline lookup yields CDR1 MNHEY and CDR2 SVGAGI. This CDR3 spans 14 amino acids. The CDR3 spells CASSPPTRNYEQYF. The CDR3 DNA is TGTGCCAGCAGCCCCCCGACTCGAAACTACGAGCAGTACTTC.

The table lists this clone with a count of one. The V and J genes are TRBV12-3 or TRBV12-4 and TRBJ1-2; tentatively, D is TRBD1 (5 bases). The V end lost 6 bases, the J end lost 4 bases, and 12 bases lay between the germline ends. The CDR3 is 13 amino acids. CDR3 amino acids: CASSSHTGYGYTF. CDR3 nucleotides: TGTGCCAGCAGCTCTCATACAGGCTATGGCTACACCTTC.

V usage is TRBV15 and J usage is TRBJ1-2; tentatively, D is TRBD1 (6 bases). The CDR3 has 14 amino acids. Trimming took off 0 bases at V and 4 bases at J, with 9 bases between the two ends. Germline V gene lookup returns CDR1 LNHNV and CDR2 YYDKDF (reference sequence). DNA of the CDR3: TGTGCCACCAGCAGAGATTCCAGGGGCTATGGCTACACCTTC. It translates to CATSRDSRGYGYTF.

This chain's CDR3 is CASSETTGLSTEAFF. CDR3 DNA: TGTGCCAGCAGCGAGACGACAGGGTTGAGCACTGAAGCTTTCTTT. The rearrangement joins TRBV11-1 to TRBJ1-1, with 7 nucleotides matching TRBD1. Germline loops: CDR1 SGHAT, CDR2 FQDESV (reference sequence). The CDR3 is made up of 15 amino acids. V lost 5 bases and J lost 4; bases outside the gene matches: 10.

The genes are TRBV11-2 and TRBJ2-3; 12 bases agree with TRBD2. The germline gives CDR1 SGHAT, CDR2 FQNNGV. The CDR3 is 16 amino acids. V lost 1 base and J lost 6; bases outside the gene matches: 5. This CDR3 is CASSLARLAGVDTQYF. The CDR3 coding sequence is TGTGCCAGCAGCTTAGCCCGACTAGCGGGAGTGGATACGCAGTATTTT.